This is a list of T cell receptor beta chains from one sample in a study of T cells after yellow fever vaccination. TCRdb independently ran MiXCR on the 5' RACE reads; one entry per CDR3 protein. The sample lists approximately 510,000 distinct CDR3 sequences; 21% were seen once. The material sequenced was PBMCs, taken about 20 days after the first yellow fever vaccination. The receptors shown here come from a young man who received the YFV17D yellow fever vaccine. CDR3s include the opening cysteine and the closing phenylalanine or tryptophan.

TRBV20-1	TRBJ1-4	CSARDGDLPGEKLFF
TRBV7-2	TRBJ2-7	CASSLVSTSREQYF
TRBV7-2	TRBJ2-2	CASSRQPNTGELFF
TRBV6-4	TRBJ2-3	CASSRLTSGGVTDTQYF
TRBV5-1	TRBJ1-2	CASSLAPLDTGVGYTF
TRBV25-1	TRBJ1-1	CASSVPGLGTEAFF
TRBV27	TRBJ2-7	CASSGTSGDEQYF
TRBV7-9	TRBJ2-3	CASSLGRRSTDTQYF
TRBV7-8	TRBJ1-2	CASSLGGDSGYTF
TRBV9	TRBJ2-1	CASSPWDREGSYNEQFF
TRBV20-1	TRBJ2-3	CSAERRLAGEDTQYF
TRBV6-1	TRBJ2-7	CASKKGLSSYEQYF
TRBV7-9	TRBJ1-2	CASSLPRSTTNYGYTF
TRBV19	TRBJ2-7	CASSTVAAYEQYF
TRBV12-3/TRBV12-4	TRBJ1-3	CASSSRARSGNTIYF
TRBV6-5	TRBJ1-5	CASSYSLPGADSNQPQHF
TRBV27	TRBJ2-2	CASTFGVTGELFF
TRBV5-1	TRBJ2-7	CASEEDRGREQYF
TRBV6-2/TRBV6-3	TRBJ2-3	CASRPQGQGGTDTQYF
TRBV4-3	TRBJ1-5	CASSQDPGQGWDYSNQPQHF
TRBV4-1	TRBJ2-5	CASSSTGETQYF
TRBV5-1	TRBJ2-7	CASTSADSYEQYF
TRBV2	TRBJ2-3	CASTLLAGGPDTQYF
TRBV5-4	TRBJ2-5	CASSLGHTLAGVQETQYF
TRBV2	TRBJ1-2	CASAVNYGYTF
TRBV9	TRBJ2-7	CASSVAGESYEQYF
TRBV12-3/TRBV12-4	TRBJ2-5	CASSLVKAGWDETQYF
TRBV18	TRBJ1-4	CASSHKATNEKLFF
TRBV20-1	TRBJ2-3	CSAGGTRVVTDTQYF
TRBV15	TRBJ1-5	CATSRDGGTNQPQHF
TRBV11-2	TRBJ2-2	CASSIRTPRSGELFF
TRBV4-1	TRBJ2-2	CASSQDPRTGGRAANTGELFF
TRBV10-3	TRBJ1-5	CAISESWDQPQHF
TRBV9	TRBJ2-7	CASSLRGGFYEQYF
TRBV12-3/TRBV12-4	TRBJ1-1	CASSQQGQQAEAFF
TRBV5-1	TRBJ2-4	CASSETVGAKNIQYF
TRBV4-3	TRBJ2-2	CASSQAGGRVGELFF
TRBV5-6	TRBJ2-3	CASSPEVGGMGTQYF
TRBV3-1	TRBJ2-3	CASSQDLRLAGEGDTQYF
TRBV6-1	TRBJ1-3	CASSVSQRASGNTIYF
TRBV4-2	TRBJ1-4	CASSQTAGGGKLFF
TRBV5-1	TRBJ1-2	CASRDPLGPYGYTF
TRBV6-1	TRBJ2-5	CASSDRDLPDQETQYF
TRBV4-3	TRBJ1-2	CASSQEETGALGGYTF
TRBV28	TRBJ1-1	CASSFQLNTEAFF
TRBV12-3/TRBV12-4	TRBJ2-6	CASSRTAGANVLTF
TRBV11-2	TRBJ2-7	CASSLDGQGIHEQYF
TRBV20-1	TRBJ2-5	CSARVQGETQYF
TRBV7-3	TRBJ2-3	CASSFGGADTQYF
TRBV12-3/TRBV12-4	TRBJ2-3	CASSLVAGGDTQYF
TRBV27	TRBJ2-3	CASSLSGRSLDTQYF